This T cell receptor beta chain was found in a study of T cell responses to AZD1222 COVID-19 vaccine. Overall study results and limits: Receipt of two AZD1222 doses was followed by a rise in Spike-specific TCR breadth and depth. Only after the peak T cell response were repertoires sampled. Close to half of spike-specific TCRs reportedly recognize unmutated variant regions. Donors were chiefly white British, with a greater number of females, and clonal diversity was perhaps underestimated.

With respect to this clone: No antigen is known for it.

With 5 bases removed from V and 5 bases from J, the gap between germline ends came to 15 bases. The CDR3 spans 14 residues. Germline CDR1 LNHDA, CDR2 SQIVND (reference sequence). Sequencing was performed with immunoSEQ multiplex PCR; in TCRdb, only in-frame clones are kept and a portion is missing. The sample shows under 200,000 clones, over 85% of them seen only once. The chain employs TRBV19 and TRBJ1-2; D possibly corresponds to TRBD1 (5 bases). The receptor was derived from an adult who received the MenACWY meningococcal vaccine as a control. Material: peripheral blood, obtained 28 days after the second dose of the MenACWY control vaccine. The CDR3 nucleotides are TGTGCCAGTAGTCACCGTCCGGAGGGGTATGGCTACACCTTC. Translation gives CASSHRPEGYGYTF.